This is a list of T cell receptor beta chains from one sample in a study of neurological immune-mediated disorders. MiXCR was run by TCRdb on the 5' RACE reads, yielding one entry per CDR3 protein. The profile shows 60,000 or so distinct CDR3 sequences, about 3.7% of them singletons. The specimen was PBMCs. The receptors were gathered from a woman aged 55 to 70 with multiple sclerosis. CDR3s include the opening cysteine and the closing phenylalanine or tryptophan. The order of the fields is J gene, clone size, D gene, V gene, CDR3 protein, CDR3 DNA. The D gene is left open where the match is weak. Each size is once, few, many, or a class for an expanded clone.

TRBJ2-3 | many | . | TRBV28 | CASSLRGLADTQYF | TGTGCCAGCAGTTTACGTGGGCTCGCAGATACGCAGTATTTT
TRBJ1-4 | many | TRBD1 | TRBV7-9 | CASSSWTGSNEKLFF | TGTGCCAGCAGCTCCTGGACAGGGTCTAATGAAAAACTGTTTTTT
TRBJ1-1 | many | . | TRBV20-1 | CSARRTMTEGNTEAFF | TGCAGTGCTAGACGAACGATGACAGAGGGGAACACTGAAGCTTTCTTT
TRBJ2-7 | many | TRBD1 | TRBV20-1 | CSASTGGGEQYF | TGCAGTGCTTCGACAGGGGGCGGCGAGCAGTACTTC
TRBJ1-3 | many | . | TRBV4-2 | CASSQDITGTGNTIYF | TGTGCCAGCAGCCAAGATATAACAGGGACTGGAAACACCATATATTTT
TRBJ2-1 | many | TRBD2 | TRBV20-1 | CSARDALPEAGGIYNEQFF | TGCAGTGCTAGAGATGCCCTCCCCGAGGCGGGAGGGATCTACAATGAGCAGTTCTTC
TRBJ2-7 | many | TRBD2 | TRBV5-1 | CASSFLAGSTREQYF | TGCGCCAGCAGCTTTCTAGCGGGATCTACCCGCGAGCAGTACTTC
TRBJ1-5 | many | . | TRBV20-1 | CSALNRDGHWQPQHF | TGCAGTGCTTTGAACAGGGATGGGCATTGGCAGCCCCAGCATTTT
TRBJ1-5 | many | TRBD1 | TRBV12-3/TRBV12-4 | CASGTGGNQPQHF | TGTGCCAGTGGGACAGGGGGCAATCAGCCCCAGCATTTT
TRBJ1-1 | many | . | TRBV2 | CASSNNPRTEAFF | TGTGCCAGCAGTAATAATCCGAGGACTGAAGCTTTCTTT